The 3 T cell receptor beta chains listed next were all sequenced from one sample in a study of CD8+CD57+ T cells in acquired aplastic anemia. The TCR beta profiling, which covered VDJ combination and CDR3 sequence, was carried out using genomic DNA as the template. TCRdb re-analysed the reads in MiXCR, keeping a single row per CDR3 protein. The sample holds 90,000 to 130,000 distinct CDR3 sequences, under 60% seen once. The specimen sequenced was sorted CD4+, CD8+, or CD8+CD57+ T cells (not recorded which) from PBMCs. These receptors were taken from a human donor in good health, serving as a control.

The V gene is TRBV2, the J gene TRBJ1-3; maybe TRBD1 (5 bases). Per the germline V gene, CDR1 is SNHLY and CDR2 is FYNNEI. Trimming cost V 10 bases and J 0 bases, with 13 bases left between them. The CDR3 covers 14 residues. The CDR3 DNA reads TGTGCCACGACCTCCCAGGGCTCTGGAAACACCATATATTTT. Translated: CATTSQGSGNTIYF.

This clonotype was detected a few times. A single base separates this from a much larger clone, so it may be a read error. The chain couples TRBV27 to TRBJ2-7; TRBD1 matches at 8 bases. The CDR3 has 14 residues. J lost 6 bases, V lost 5 bases, and 9 bases had no gene match. CDR1 is MNHEY and CDR2 is SMNVEV in the germline V gene (reference sequence). CDR3 nucleotides: TGTGCCAGCAGTCCCGACAGGGGAGGTGGCGAGCAGTACTTC. Translation gives CASSPDRGGGEQYF.

The table lists this clonotype with many counts. The chain recombines TRBV12-3 or TRBV12-4 with TRBJ1-2; TRBD1 matches 7 bases. Trimming took 5 bases from V and 0 from J; bases not matched to a gene: 3. This CDR3 comprises 14 residues. The CDR3 reads CASSPGQTNYGYTF. The CDR3, as DNA: TGTGCCAGCAGTCCGGGACAGACTAACTATGGCTACACCTTC.